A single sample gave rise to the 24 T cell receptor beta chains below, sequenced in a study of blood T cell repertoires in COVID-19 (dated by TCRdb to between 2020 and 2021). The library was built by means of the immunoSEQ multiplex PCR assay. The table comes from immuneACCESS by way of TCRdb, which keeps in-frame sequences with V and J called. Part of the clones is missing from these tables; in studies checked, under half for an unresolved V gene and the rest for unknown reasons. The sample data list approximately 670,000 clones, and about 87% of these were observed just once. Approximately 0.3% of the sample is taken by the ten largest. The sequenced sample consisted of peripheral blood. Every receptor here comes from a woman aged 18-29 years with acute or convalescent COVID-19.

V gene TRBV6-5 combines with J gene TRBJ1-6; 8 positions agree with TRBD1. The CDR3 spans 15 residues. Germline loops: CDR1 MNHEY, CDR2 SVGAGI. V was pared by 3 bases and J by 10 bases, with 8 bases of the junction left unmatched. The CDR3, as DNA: TGTGCCAGCAGTTATTCAGGGGGCTTGTGGTCACCCCTCCACTTT. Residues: CASSYSGGLWSPLHF.

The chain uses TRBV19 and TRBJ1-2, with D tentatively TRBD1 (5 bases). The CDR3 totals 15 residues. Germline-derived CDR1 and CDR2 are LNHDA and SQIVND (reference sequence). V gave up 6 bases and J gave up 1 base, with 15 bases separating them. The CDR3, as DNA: TGTGCCAGTAGGGAACCCATCGACAGTAACTATGGCTACACCTTC. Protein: CASREPIDSNYGYTF.

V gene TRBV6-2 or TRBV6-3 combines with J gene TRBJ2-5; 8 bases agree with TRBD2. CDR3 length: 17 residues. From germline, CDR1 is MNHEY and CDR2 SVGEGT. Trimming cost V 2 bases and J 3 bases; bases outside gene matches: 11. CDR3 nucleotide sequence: TGTGCCAGCAGTTACGGCTGGCTGCGGGGGGAAGAAGAGACCCAGTACTTC. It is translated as CASSYGWLRGEEETQYF.

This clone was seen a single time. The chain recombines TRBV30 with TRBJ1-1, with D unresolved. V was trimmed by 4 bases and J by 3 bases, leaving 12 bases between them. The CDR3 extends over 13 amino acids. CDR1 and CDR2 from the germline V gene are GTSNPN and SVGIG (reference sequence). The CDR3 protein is CAWTRRVDTEAFF. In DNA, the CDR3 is TGTGCCTGGACTCGCCGGGTGGACACTGAAGCTTTCTTT. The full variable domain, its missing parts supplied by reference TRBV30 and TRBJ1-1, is SQTIHQWPATLVQPVGSPLSLECTVEGTSNPNLYWYRQAAGRGLQLLFYSVGIGQISSEVPQNLSASRPQDRQFILSSKKLLLSDSGFYLCAWTRRVDTEAFFGQGTRLTVV.

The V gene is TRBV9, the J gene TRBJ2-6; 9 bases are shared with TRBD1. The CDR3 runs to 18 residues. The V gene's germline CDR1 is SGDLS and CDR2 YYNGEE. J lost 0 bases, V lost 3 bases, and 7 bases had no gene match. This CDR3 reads CASSEPGQGISGANVLTF. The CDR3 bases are TGTGCCAGCAGCGAACCGGGACAGGGAATCTCTGGGGCCAACGTCCTGACTTTC. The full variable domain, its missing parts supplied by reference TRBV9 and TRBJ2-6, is DSGVTQTPKHLITATGQRVTLRCSPRSGDLSVYWYQQSLDQGLQFLIQYYNGEERAKGNILERFSAQQFPDLHSELNLSSLELGDSALYFCASSEPGQGISGANVLTFGAGSRLTVL.

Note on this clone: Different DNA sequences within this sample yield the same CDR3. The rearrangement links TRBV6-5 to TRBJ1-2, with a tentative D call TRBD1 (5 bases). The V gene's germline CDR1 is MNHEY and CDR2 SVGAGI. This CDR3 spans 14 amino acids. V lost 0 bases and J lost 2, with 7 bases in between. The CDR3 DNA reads TGTGCCAGCAGTTACTCTCGGGGGAACTATGGCTACACCTTC. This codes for CASSYSRGNYGYTF.

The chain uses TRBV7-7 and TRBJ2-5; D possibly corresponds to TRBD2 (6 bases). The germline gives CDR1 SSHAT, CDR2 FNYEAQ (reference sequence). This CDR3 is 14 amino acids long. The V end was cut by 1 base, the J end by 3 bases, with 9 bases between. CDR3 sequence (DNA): TGTGCCAGCAGCTTAGGGGAGGTCGAAGAGACCCAGTACTTC. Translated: CASSLGEVEETQYF.

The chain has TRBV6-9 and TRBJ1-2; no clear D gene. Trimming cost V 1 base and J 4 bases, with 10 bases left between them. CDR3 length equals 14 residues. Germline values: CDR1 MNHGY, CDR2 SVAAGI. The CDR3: CASSYLSSPYGYTF. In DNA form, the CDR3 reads TGTGCCAGCAGTTATTTGTCCAGTCCCTATGGCTACACCTTC.

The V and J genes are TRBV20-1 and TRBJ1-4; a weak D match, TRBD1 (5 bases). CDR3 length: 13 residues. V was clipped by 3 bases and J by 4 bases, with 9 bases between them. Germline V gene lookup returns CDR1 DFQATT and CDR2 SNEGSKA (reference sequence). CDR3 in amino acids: CSASLGVNEKLFF. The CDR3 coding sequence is TGCAGTGCTAGTTTAGGGGTTAATGAAAAACTGTTTTTT.

As DNA, the CDR3 is TGTGCCAGCAGACCAGCGGGGGTTAATGAGCAGTTCTTC. This sequence encodes CASRPAGVNEQFF. The rearrangement links TRBV12-3 or TRBV12-4 to TRBJ2-1, with 8 bases aligning to TRBD2. CDR3 size: 13 residues. V lost 6 bases and J lost 7; bases outside the gene matches: 5.

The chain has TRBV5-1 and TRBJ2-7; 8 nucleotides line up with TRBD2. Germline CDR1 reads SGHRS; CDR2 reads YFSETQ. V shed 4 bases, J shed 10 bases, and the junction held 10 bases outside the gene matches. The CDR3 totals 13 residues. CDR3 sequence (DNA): TGCGCCAGCAGCCCCTTCGCCGGGGGGGACCAGTACTTC. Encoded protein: CASSPFAGGDQYF.

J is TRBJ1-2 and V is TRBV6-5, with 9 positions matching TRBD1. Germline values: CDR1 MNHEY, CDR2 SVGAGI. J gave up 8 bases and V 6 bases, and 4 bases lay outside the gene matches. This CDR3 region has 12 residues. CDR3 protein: CASRLGQGGYTF. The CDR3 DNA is TGTGCCAGCAGACTCGGACAGGGGGGCTACACCTTC.

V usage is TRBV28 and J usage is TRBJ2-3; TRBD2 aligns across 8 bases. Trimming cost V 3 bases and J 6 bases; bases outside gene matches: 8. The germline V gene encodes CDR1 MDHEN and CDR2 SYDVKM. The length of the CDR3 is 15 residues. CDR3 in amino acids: CASSLERGGADTQYF. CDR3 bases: TGTGCCAGCAGTTTGGAACGGGGGGGGGCGGATACGCAGTATTTT.

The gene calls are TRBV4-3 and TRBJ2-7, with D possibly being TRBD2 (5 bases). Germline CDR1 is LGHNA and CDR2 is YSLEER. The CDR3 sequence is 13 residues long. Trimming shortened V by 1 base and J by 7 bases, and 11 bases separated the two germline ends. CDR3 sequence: CASSQGRPGEQYF. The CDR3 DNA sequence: TGCGCCAGCAGCCAAGGACGCCCGGGAGAGCAGTACTTC.

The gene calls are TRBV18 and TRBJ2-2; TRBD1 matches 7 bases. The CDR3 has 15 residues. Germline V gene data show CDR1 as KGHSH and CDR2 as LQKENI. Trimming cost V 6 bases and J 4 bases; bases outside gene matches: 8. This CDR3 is CASSPRQGSTGELFF. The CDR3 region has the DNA TGTGCCAGCTCCCCTCGACAGGGAAGCACCGGGGAGCTGTTTTTT.

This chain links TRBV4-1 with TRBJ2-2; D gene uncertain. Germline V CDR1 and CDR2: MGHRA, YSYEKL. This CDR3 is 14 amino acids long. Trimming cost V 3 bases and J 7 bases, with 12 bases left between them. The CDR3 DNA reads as TGCGCCAGCAGCCACCCCCCCAAACACGGGGAGCTGTTTTTT. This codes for CASSHPPKHGELFF.

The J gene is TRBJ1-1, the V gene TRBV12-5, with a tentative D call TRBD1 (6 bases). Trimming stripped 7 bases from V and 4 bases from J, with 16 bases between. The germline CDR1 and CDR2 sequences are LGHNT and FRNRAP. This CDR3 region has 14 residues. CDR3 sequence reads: CASAYAGAATEAFF. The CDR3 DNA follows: TGTGCTAGTGCCTATGCGGGGGCGGCCACTGAAGCTTTCTTT.

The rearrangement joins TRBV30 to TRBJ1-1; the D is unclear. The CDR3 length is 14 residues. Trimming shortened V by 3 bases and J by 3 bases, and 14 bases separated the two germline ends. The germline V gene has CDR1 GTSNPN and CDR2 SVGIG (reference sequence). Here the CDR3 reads CAWRTLQTDTEAFF. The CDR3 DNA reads TGTGCCTGGAGAACGCTTCAAACGGACACTGAAGCTTTCTTT.

DNA for the CDR3: TGCGCCAGCAGCGTAGACAGGGTCGAGACCCAGTACTTC. This gives the protein CASSVDRVETQYF. The genes are TRBV5-1 and TRBJ2-5, with 7 bases aligning to TRBD1. The germline CDR1 and CDR2 sequences are SGHRS and YFSETQ. The CDR3 extends over 13 amino acids. The junction had 5 bases not matched to a gene; V was cut back by 4 bases and J by 5 bases. Combining the CDR3 with reference TRBV5-1 and TRBJ2-5 gives the whole variable domain KAGVTQTPRYLIKTRGQQVTLSCSPISGHRSVSWYQQTPGQGLQFLFEYFSETQRNKGNFPGRFSGRQFSNSRSEMNVSTLELGDSALYLCASSVDRVETQYFGPGTRLLVL.

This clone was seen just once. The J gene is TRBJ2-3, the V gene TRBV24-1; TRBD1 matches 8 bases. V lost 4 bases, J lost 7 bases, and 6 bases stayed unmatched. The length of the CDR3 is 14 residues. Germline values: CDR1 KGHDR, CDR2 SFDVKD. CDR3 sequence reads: CATSEAGGIYTQYF. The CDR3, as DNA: TGTGCCACCAGTGAGGCAGGGGGCATATATACGCAGTATTTT.

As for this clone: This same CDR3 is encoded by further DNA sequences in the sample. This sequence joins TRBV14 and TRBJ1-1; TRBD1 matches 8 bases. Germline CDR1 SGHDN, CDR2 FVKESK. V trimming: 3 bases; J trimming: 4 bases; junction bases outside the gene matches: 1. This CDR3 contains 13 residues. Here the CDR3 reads CASSQTGVTEAFF. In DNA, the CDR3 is TGTGCCAGCAGCCAGACAGGGGTCACTGAAGCTTTCTTT.

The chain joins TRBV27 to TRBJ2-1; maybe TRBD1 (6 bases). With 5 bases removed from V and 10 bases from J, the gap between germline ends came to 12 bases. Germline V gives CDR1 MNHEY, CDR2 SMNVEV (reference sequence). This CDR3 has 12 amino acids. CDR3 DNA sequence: TGTGCCAGCAGTCCCAACCAGGGGGAGCAGTTCTTC. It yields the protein CASSPNQGEQFF.

The CDR3 is CASSQDRDSTEAFF. The DNA for the CDR3 is TGTGCCAGCAGCCAAGATCGGGACTCCACTGAAGCTTTCTTT. V and J are TRBV3-1 (or the pseudogene TRBV3-2) and TRBJ1-1; maybe TRBD1 (5 bases). The CDR3 runs 14 residues. Germline V lookup: CDR1 LGHDT, CDR2 YNNKEL (reference sequence). The V gene lost 0 bases and the J gene lost 4 bases, with 9 bases spanning the gap.

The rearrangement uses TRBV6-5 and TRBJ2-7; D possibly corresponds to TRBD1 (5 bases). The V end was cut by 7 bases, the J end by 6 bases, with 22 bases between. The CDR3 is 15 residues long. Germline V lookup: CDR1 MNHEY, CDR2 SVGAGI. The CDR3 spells CASTPQAGLSGEQYF. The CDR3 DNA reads TGTGCCAGCACCCCCCAGGCAGGGTTGAGTGGCGAGCAGTACTTC.